This T cell receptor beta chain appears in the sequencing data of a study of T cell repertoires in cytomegalovirus infection. Study results and caveats: Dominating the ex vivo response were HLA-C-restricted CMV-specific TCR beta clonotypes.

TCRdb passed the reads through MiXCR, listing each CDR3 protein once. The sample records about 130,000 distinct CDR3 sequences, over 25% being singletons. With respect to this clonotype: The antigen is undetermined.

This specimen was CD8+ T cells from cultured PBMCs, taken from culture after CMV antigen stimulation. This sequence was found in a human donor in good health (CMV status not recorded). Some clones in this sample may be carry-over from other donors' samples.

CDR3 amino acids: CASGFGGEEAYNEQFF. CDR3 DNA sequence: TGTGCTAGTGGTTTCGGGGGGGAGGAAGCCTACAATGAGCAGTTCTTC. The chain couples TRBV12-5 to TRBJ2-1; 8 bases map to TRBD2. Germline V gives CDR1 LGHNT, CDR2 FRNRAP. This CDR3 region has 16 residues. Trimming took 3 bases from V and 2 from J; bases not matched to a gene: 6.